The T cell receptor (beta chain) described here comes from a study of blood T cell repertoires in COVID-19. The overall study: PBMCs, B-cell-depleted T cells, or T cells provided the cDNA or gDNA that made up the material.

V dropped 8 bases and J dropped 4; count of bases not matched to a gene: 10. This CDR3 has 16 residues. CDR1 is SNHLY, CDR2 FYNNEI, per germline. Participant age was roughly 18 to 95 years, and participants resided in fewer than 30 US areas. In the source study's methods: The assay estimated nucleated cells by amplifying reference gene primers. The table came from immunoSEQ multiplex PCR; TCRdb's copy has only in-frame clones and leaves some out. D and trimming were read from the DNA, whereas the V and J calls and clone size are those reported in that table. The sample lists 150,000 to 200,000 clones; less than 90% were seen once.

The V call is TRBV2, the J call TRBJ2-2; 10 nucleotides align to TRBD2. The source is a woman aged 25 to 45 who had been exposed to COVID-19. Input material: PBMCs or T cells enriched from blood (not recorded which). This chain's CDR3 is CASGKSGGASTGELFF. CDR3 DNA sequence: TGTGCCAGCGGAAAAAGCGGGGGGGCTAGCACCGGGGAGCTGTTTTTT.